This T cell receptor (beta chain) was captured in a study of T-cell memory formation after mild COVID-19. The length of the CDR3 is 13 residues. Per germline, CDR1 DFQATT and CDR2 SNEGSKA (reference sequence). With 6 bases removed from V and 4 bases from J, the gap between germline ends came to 14 bases. Study-wide results and limits: Cross-reactive memory apparently joined, as some responding clones appeared in pre-infection memory.

It was 5'RACE with constant-segment primers that produced the TCR alpha and TCR beta cDNA libraries, which carried sample barcodes and UMIs. One entry per CDR3 protein, called by TCRdb with MiXCR from the 5' RACE reads. The table has about 110,000 distinct CDR3 sequences, roughly a sixth seen once. This clonotype occurred many times. Its antigen is unidentified. The receptor comes from a man between 18 and 29 years old who had mild COVID-19 (a few samples of this study predate the infection). Cell type and time point are not known. The sequenced sample was PBMCs or a T cell subset sorted from them (not recorded which). This rearrangement joins TRBV20-1 to TRBJ2-3; TRBD2 might be the D (5 bases). The CDR3 protein is CSALVGRADTQYF. CDR3 nucleotides: TGCAGTGCCCTGGTAGGGCGGGCAGATACGCAGTATTTT.